The present entry profiles one T cell receptor beta chain with its context. Other DNA variants within this sample encode the same CDR3. This CDR3 has 14 amino acids. Germline V gene data show CDR1 as SGHRS and CDR2 as YFSETQ. V was shortened by 1 base and J by 1 base, with 8 bases between the two germline ends. This entry belongs to a study of blood T cell repertoires in COVID-19. About the research overall: Samples came from the United States, Italy and Spain, spanning acute and convalescent COVID-19. PBMCs, B-cell-depleted T cells, or T cells were the source of the cDNA or gDNA that made up the material.

Original handling: Estimation of nucleated cell counts was performed using reference gene primer amplification. Measured with immunoSEQ multiplex PCR; TCRdb has only the in-frame clones, and not every one. The V and J calls and the clone size are those of that table, but D and trimming were determined from the DNA. The data hold nearly 300,000 clones, with 88% observed a single time. The sample was peripheral blood. This TCR was sampled from a woman aged 25-40 years who had recovered from COVID-19. The chain links TRBV5-1 to TRBJ1-1; D is unresolved. CDR3 sequence (DNA): TGCGCCAGCAGCTTGTCGACGGGGAACACTGAAGCTTTCTTT. Translation: CASSLSTGNTEAFF.